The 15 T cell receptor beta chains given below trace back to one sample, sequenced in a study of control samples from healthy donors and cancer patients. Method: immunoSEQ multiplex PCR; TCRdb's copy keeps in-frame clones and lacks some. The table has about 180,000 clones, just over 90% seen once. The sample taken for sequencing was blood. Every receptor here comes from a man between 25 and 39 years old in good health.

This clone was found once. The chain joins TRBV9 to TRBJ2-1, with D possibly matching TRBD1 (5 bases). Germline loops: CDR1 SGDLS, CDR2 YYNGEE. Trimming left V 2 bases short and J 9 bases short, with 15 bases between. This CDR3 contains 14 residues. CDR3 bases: TGTGCCAGCAGCGTTGGGGCGTTTCAGAGTGAGCAGTTCTTC. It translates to CASSVGAFQSEQFF.

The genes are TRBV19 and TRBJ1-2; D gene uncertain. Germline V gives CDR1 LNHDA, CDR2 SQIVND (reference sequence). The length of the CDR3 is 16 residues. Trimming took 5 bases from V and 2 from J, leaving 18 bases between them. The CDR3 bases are TGTGCCAGTAGTCAGACCGGACGGGGATTAAACTATGGCTACACCTTC. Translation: CASSQTGRGLNYGYTF. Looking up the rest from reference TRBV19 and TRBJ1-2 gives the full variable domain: DGGITQSPKYLFRKEGQNVTLSCEQNLNHDAMYWYRQDPGQGLRLIYYSQIVNDFQKGDIAEGYSVSREKKESFPLTVTSAQKNPTAFYLCASSQTGRGLNYGYTFGSGTRLTVV.

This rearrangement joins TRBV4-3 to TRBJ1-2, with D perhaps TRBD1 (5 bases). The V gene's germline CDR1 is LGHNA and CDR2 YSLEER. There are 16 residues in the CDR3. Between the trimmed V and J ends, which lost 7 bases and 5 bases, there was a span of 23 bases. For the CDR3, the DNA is TGCGCCAGCATCCCAGAAAACGGGGGGGGTGGTTATGGCTACACCTTC. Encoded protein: CASIPENGGGGYGYTF.

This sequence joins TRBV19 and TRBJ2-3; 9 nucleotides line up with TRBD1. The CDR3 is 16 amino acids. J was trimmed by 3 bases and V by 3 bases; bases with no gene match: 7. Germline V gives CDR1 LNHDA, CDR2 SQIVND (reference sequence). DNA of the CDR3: TGTGCCAGTAGTATCCGGACAGGGGAAGTTACAGATACGCAGTATTTT. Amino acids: CASSIRTGEVTDTQYF.

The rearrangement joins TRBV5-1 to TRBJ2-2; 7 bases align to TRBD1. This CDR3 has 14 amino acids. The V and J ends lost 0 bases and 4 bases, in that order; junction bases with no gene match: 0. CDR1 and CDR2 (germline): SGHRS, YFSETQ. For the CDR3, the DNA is TGCGCCAGCAGCTTGGGGGACAGCACCGGGGAGCTGTTTTTT. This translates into CASSLGDSTGELFF.

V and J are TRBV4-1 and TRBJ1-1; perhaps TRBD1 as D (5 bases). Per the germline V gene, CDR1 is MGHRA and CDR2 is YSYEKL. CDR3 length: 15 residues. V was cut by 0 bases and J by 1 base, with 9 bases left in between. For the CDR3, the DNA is TGCGCCAGCAGCCAAGATGGGGCAGGGAACACTGAAGCTTTCTTT. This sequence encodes CASSQDGAGNTEAFF.

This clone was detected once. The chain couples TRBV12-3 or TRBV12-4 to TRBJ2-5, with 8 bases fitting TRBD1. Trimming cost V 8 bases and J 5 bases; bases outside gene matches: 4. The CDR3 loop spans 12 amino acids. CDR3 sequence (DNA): TGTGCCAGCCGACAGGGGTGGGAGACCCAGTACTTC. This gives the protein CASRQGWETQYF.

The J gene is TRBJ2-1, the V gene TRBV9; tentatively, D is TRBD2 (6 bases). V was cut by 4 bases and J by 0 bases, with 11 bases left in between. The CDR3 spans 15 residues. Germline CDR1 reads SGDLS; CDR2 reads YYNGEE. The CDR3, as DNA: TGTGCCAGCAGCTTAATGGGGGGCTCCTACAATGAGCAGTTCTTC. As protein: CASSLMGGSYNEQFF.

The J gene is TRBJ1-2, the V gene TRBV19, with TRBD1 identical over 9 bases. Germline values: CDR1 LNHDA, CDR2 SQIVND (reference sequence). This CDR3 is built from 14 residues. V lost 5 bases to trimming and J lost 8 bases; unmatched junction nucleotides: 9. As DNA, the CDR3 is TGTGCCAGTAGTTCACAGGGGGCCTTGGTGGGCTACACCTTC. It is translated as CASSSQGALVGYTF.

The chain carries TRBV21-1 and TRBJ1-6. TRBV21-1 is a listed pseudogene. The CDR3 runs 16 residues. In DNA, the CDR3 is TGTGCCAGCAGCAATGGGAGTCATGAGGGAAATTCACCCCTCCACTTT. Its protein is CASSNGSHEGNSPLHF.

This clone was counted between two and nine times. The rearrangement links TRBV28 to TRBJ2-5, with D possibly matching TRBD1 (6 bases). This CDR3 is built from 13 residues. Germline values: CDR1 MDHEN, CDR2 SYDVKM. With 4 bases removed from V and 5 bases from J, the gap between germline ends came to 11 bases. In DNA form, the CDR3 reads TGTGCCAGCAGTTCAAACAGGGTGGAGACCCAGTACTTC. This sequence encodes CASSSNRVETQYF.

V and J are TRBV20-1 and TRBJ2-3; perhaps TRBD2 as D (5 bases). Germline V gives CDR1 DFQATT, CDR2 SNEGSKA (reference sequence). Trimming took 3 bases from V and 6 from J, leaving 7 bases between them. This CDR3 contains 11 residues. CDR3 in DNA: TGCAGTGCTAGGTCGGGGGATACGCAGTATTTT. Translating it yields CSARSGDTQYF.

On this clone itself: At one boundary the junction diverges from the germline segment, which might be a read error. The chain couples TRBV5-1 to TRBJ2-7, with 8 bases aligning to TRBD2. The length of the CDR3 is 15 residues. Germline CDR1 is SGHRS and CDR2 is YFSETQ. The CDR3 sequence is CASTLGGSGSYEQYF. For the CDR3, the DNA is TGCGCCAGCACCTTGGGAGGGAGCGGGAGCTACGAGCAGTACTTC.

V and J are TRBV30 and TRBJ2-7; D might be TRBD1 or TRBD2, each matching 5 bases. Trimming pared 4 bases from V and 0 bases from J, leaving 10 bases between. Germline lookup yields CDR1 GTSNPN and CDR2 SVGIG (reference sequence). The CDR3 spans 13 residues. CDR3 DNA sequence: TGTGCCTGGAACATGGGGGTCTCCTACGAGCAGTACTTC. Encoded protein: CAWNMGVSYEQYF.

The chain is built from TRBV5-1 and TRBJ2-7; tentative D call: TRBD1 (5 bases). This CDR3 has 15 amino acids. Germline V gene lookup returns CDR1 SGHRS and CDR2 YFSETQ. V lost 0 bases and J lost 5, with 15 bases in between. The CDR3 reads CASSLAGAPGHEQYF. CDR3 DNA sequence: TGCGCCAGCAGCTTGGCTGGGGCGCCGGGCCACGAGCAGTACTTC.